The 31 T cell receptor beta chains listed next were all sequenced from one sample in a study of identical twins (dated by TCRdb to between 2015 and 2016). Receptor libraries were prepared by 5' RACE. The run used an Illumina HiSeq 2000. The public reads were reanalyzed by TCRdb: fastp trimming at Q25, MiXCR alignment, in-frame beta chains only. Rows merge per CDR3 protein into single entries with the most common DNA and genes. The table for this sample lists 600,000 to 800,000 distinct CDR3 sequences; approximately 22% of them were counted only once. Roughly 4% of the sample is taken by the ten largest. These same records also appear under a second study, on T cells expressing NK-cell markers.

Sequences were obtained from PBMCs. Source of these receptors: a woman between 18 and 30 years old in good health.

Only a few counts were recorded for this clonotype. The rearrangement links TRBV29-1 to TRBJ1-5; D is perhaps TRBD1 (5 bases). V lost 7 bases and J 1 base, leaving 14 bases between the germline ends. The CDR3 runs 14 residues. Per the germline V gene, CDR1 is SQVTM and CDR2 is ANQGSEA. The chain's CDR3 is CSAGEDTSNQPQHF. In nucleotides, the CDR3 is TGCAGCGCCGGAGAGGACACCAGCAATCAGCCCCAGCATTTT.

V is TRBV12-3 or TRBV12-4 and J is TRBJ1-4; D is possibly TRBD1 (5 bases). The V end was cut by 5 bases, the J end by 5 bases, with 18 bases between. The length of the CDR3 is 16 residues. The CDR3 protein is CASSAPPGRGNEKLFF. The CDR3 DNA reads as TGTGCCAGCAGTGCGCCTCCGGGACGGGGGAATGAAAAACTGTTTTTT.

In this sample, this clonotype turned up a few times. V and J are TRBV7-9 and TRBJ2-5; D perhaps matches TRBD2 (6 bases). This CDR3 has 15 residues. CDR1 is SEHNR, CDR2 FQNEAQ, per germline (reference sequence). V dropped 5 bases and J dropped 5 bases, with 18 bases sitting between them. The CDR3 nucleotides read TGTGCCAGCAGCCCAACCGGGACTGTCGGGGAGACCCAGTACTTC. It encodes CASSPTGTVGETQYF.

This clonotype was detected a few times. The chain recombines TRBV10-3 with TRBJ1-4; D ambiguous. V was pared by 4 bases and J by 4 bases, with 7 bases between. CDR1 is ENHRY and CDR2 is SYGVKD in the germline V gene. The CDR3 length is 13 residues. The chain's CDR3 is CAISGDLNEKLFF. In nucleotides, the CDR3 is TGTGCCATCAGTGGAGATCTTAATGAAAAACTGTTTTTT.

The chain joins TRBV10-1 to TRBJ2-1; 15 nucleotides agree with TRBD2. CDR1 is WNHNN and CDR2 is SYGVQD in the germline V gene (reference sequence). V shed 5 bases and J 7 bases; nucleotides not matched to a gene: 6. This CDR3 region has 16 residues. The CDR3 DNA is TGCGCCAGCAGTTCCTCCGGGACTAGCGGGAGGAATGAGCAGTTCTTC. Encoded protein: CASSSSGTSGRNEQFF.

Only a few counts were recorded for this clonotype. The gene calls are TRBV5-6 and TRBJ2-5; D possibly corresponds to TRBD1 (5 bases). V lost 4 bases, J lost 2 bases, and 12 bases lay in between. This CDR3 contains 14 residues. Germline values: CDR1 SGHDT, CDR2 YYEEEE. Here the CDR3 reads CASSKATGQETQYF. DNA for the CDR3: TGTGCCAGCAGCAAGGCAACAGGACAAGAGACCCAGTACTTC. Full variable domain (missing parts from reference TRBV5-6 and TRBJ2-5): DAGVTQSPTHLIKTRGQQVTLRCSPKSGHDTVSWYQQALGQGPQFIFQYYEEEERQRGNFPDRFSGHQFPNYSSELNVNALLLGDSALYLCASSKATGQETQYFGPGTRLLVL.

This clonotype was observed many times. The genes are TRBV6-5 and TRBJ1-1; D is unresolved. CDR3 length equals 14 residues. Trimming removed 2 bases from V and 1 base from J, with 8 bases in between. CDR1 is MNHEY, CDR2 SVGAGI, per germline. CDR3 sequence (DNA): TGTGCCAGCAGTTACGTCCGACAGAACACTGAAGCTTTCTTT. Translating gives CASSYVRQNTEAFF.

The rearrangement uses TRBV7-9 and TRBJ2-2; D possibly corresponds to TRBD1 (6 bases). The CDR3 extends over 17 amino acids. Trimming took 4 bases from V and 1 from J, leaving 16 bases between them. Germline lookup yields CDR1 SEHNR and CDR2 FQNEAQ (reference sequence). CDR3 nucleotide sequence: TGTGCCAGCAGCTCAACTAACAGGGTTGGGAACACCGGGGAGCTGTTTTTT. Its protein is CASSSTNRVGNTGELFF.

This chain uses TRBV27 with TRBJ2-4; no definite D call. The germline V gene encodes CDR1 MNHEY and CDR2 SMNVEV (reference sequence). CDR3 length: 14 amino acids. Trimming left V 2 bases short and J 4 bases short, with 9 bases between. The CDR3 sequence is CASSLRHGKNIQYF. DNA of the CDR3: TGTGCCAGCAGTTTAAGGCACGGAAAAAACATTCAGTACTTC.

The chain combines TRBV7-9 with TRBJ2-5, with a weak D call TRBD2 (6 bases). This CDR3 spans 17 amino acids. Germline V lookup: CDR1 SEHNR, CDR2 FQNEAQ (reference sequence). The V gene lost 2 bases and the J gene lost 6 bases, with 22 bases spanning the gap. DNA of the CDR3: TGTGCCAGCAGCTTATCAGCTAACGGGAGCGTCTTGAAGACCCAGTACTTC. As protein: CASSLSANGSVLKTQYF. Full variable domain (missing parts from reference TRBV7-9 and TRBJ2-5): DTGVSQNPRHKITKRGQNVTFRCDPISEHNRLYWYRQTLGQGPEFLTYFQNEAQLEKSRLLSDRFSAERPKGSFSTLEIQRTEQGDSAMYLCASSLSANGSVLKTQYFGPGTRLLVL.

This clonotype was counted only a few times. This chain links TRBV7-2 with TRBJ2-1; D may be TRBD2 (6 bases). CDR3 length equals 16 residues. V lost 5 bases and J 8 bases, leaving 22 bases between the germline ends. Per the germline V gene, CDR1 is SGHTA and CDR2 is FQGNSA. The CDR3 protein is CASSRTRTTPSYEQFF. The DNA of the CDR3 is TGTGCCAGCAGCCGAACCCGGACTACTCCGTCTTATGAGCAGTTCTTC.

In this sample, this clonotype turned up a few times. The V call is TRBV5-1, the J call TRBJ2-7; 7 nucleotides match TRBD2. The CDR3 length is 13 residues. After removal of 6 bases from V and 3 bases from J, the junction contained 6 bases not matched to a gene. Germline assignment: CDR1 SGHRS and CDR2 YFSETQ. The CDR3 region is CASTLASGYEQYF. CDR3 in DNA: TGCGCCAGCACGCTTGCTAGCGGCTACGAGCAGTACTTC.

This chain links TRBV20-1 with TRBJ1-1, with D maybe TRBD1 (6 bases). Germline-derived CDR1 and CDR2 are DFQATT and SNEGSKA (reference sequence). V lost 6 bases to trimming and J lost 0 bases, with 11 bases between them. This CDR3 region has 13 residues. The CDR3 DNA sequence: TGCAGTGCGACAAGGGGGATGAACACTGAAGCTTTCTTT. Protein sequence: CSATRGMNTEAFF.

The chain links TRBV12-3 or TRBV12-4 to TRBJ1-2; 8 bases are shared with TRBD1. With V trimmed by 5 bases and J by 4 bases, 9 bases remained unmatched. This CDR3 is built from 15 residues. The DNA for the CDR3 is TGTGCCAGCAGTGACGGGGGGACAGGCTCCTATGGCTACACCTTC. Protein product: CASSDGGTGSYGYTF.

In this sample, this clonotype turned up once. J is TRBJ2-3 and V is TRBV20-1; the D is unclear. Trimming stripped 2 bases from V and 1 base from J, with 10 bases between. CDR1 and CDR2 from the germline V gene are DFQATT and SNEGSKA (reference sequence). The CDR3 length is 14 residues. The CDR3: CSARKGQGTDTQYF. The DNA for the CDR3 is TGCAGTGCTAGAAAGGGTCAGGGCACAGATACGCAGTATTTT.

This rearrangement joins TRBV7-2 to TRBJ2-1; D may be TRBD2 (6 bases). This CDR3 is built from 16 residues. V was cut by 6 bases and J by 7 bases, with 22 bases left in between. CDR1 and CDR2 from the germline V gene are SGHTA and FQGNSA. Written as DNA, the CDR3 is TGTGCCAGCAGTCGAGCTGGGACTCTGCTTGGGAATGAGCAGTTCTTC. It translates to CASSRAGTLLGNEQFF.

This clonotype came up a few times. The rearrangement links TRBV29-1 to TRBJ2-3; possibly TRBD2 for D (7 bases). Trimming pared 4 bases from V and 5 bases from J, leaving 13 bases between. Germline-derived CDR1 and CDR2 are SQVTM and ANQGSEA. This CDR3 has 13 amino acids. The CDR3 sequence: CSVVSGGRDTQYF. The CDR3 DNA reads TGCAGCGTTGTATCCGGGGGGCGAGATACGCAGTATTTT.

In its sample, this clonotype was seen a few times. The V and J genes are TRBV6-2 or TRBV6-3 and TRBJ1-5; D unresolved. The CDR3 sequence is 13 residues long. Germline-derived CDR1 and CDR2 are MNHEY and SVGEGT. V gave up 7 bases and J gave up 9 bases, with 16 bases separating them. The CDR3: CASTSFLSGPQHF. Written as DNA, the CDR3 is TGTGCCAGCACCTCATTTCTCTCCGGGCCCCAGCATTTT.

This clonotype was found a few times. The DNA of the CDR3 is TGCGCCAGCAGTTTATACCGGGACAGGTCCTACGAGCAGTACTTC. Translating gives CASSLYRDRSYEQYF. V and J are TRBV5-1 and TRBJ2-7, with 8 nucleotides matching TRBD1. V was pared by 5 bases and J by 1 base, with 8 bases of the junction left unmatched. In germline, CDR1 is SGHRS, CDR2 YFSETQ. CDR3 length: 15 residues.

The chain joins TRBV20-1 to TRBJ1-2; D uncertain. Germline loops: CDR1 DFQATT, CDR2 SNEGSKA (reference sequence). The V and J ends lost 5 bases and 7 bases respectively, with 11 bases between them. CDR3 length equals 11 residues. The CDR3: CSAVRRGGYTF. The CDR3 DNA is TGCAGTGCTGTGAGGCGGGGTGGCTACACCTTC.

This clonotype came up a few times. The chain combines TRBV10-3 with TRBJ2-1; no clear D gene. There are 12 residues in the CDR3. Germline CDR1 and CDR2: ENHRY and SYGVKD. V shed 5 bases and J shed 10 bases, with 12 bases lying between them. The CDR3 region has the DNA TGTGCCATCAGTTACCAGAATGGGGAGCAGTTCTTC. It is translated as CAISYQNGEQFF.

The gene calls are TRBV20-1 and TRBJ2-3; 7 nucleotides agree with TRBD1. Germline V gives CDR1 DFQATT, CDR2 SNEGSKA (reference sequence). The CDR3 covers 17 residues. The V segment lost 1 base and the J segment 0 bases; nucleotides outside the gene matches: 10. This CDR3 is CSARGEGSTGSTDTQYF. CDR3 DNA: TGCAGTGCTAGAGGAGAGGGCTCGACAGGGAGCACAGATACGCAGTATTTT.

The J gene is TRBJ2-7, the V gene TRBV5-1; TRBD2 matches 10 bases. The CDR3 is 15 amino acids. The V gene end was trimmed by 0 bases and the J gene end by 4 bases; junction bases not matched to a gene: 4. Germline CDR1 reads SGHRS; CDR2 reads YFSETQ. CDR3 coding DNA: TGCGCCAGCAGCTTGGTGTCTAGCGGGGGTTACGAGCAGTACTTC. Its translation is CASSLVSSGGYEQYF.

The sample holds a few counts of this clonotype. The V gene is TRBV10-3, the J gene TRBJ2-3; D may be TRBD1 (6 bases). The CDR3 length is 14 residues. V lost 11 bases and J lost 7, with 22 bases in between. Germline-derived CDR1 and CDR2 are ENHRY and SYGVKD. DNA of the CDR3: TGTGCCTCACAGTCCGGGACAAGGGGGAATACGCAGTATTTT. This sequence encodes CASQSGTRGNTQYF.

This clonotype came up a few times. The chain recombines TRBV6-5 with TRBJ2-7; D remains ambiguous. This CDR3 region has 13 residues. Germline V gives CDR1 MNHEY, CDR2 SVGAGI. V lost 4 bases and J 3 bases, leaving 10 bases between the germline ends. The CDR3 loop reads CASSSNTFYEQYF. The CDR3 DNA reads as TGTGCCAGCAGTTCCAATACCTTCTACGAGCAGTACTTC.

There are many counts of this clonotype. The rearrangement links TRBV6-2 or TRBV6-3 to TRBJ2-1; unclear D gene. Germline V CDR1 and CDR2: MNHEY, SVGEGT. The V and J ends lost 6 bases and 7 bases respectively, with 22 bases between them. The length of the CDR3 is 16 residues. The CDR3 is CASSRSMKSNTNEQFF. The DNA of the CDR3 is TGTGCCAGCAGCCGTTCCATGAAAAGCAACACTAATGAGCAGTTCTTC.

The genes are TRBV14 and TRBJ2-2, with TRBD1 identical over 8 bases. Germline V CDR1 and CDR2: SGHDN, FVKESK. This CDR3 is built from 17 residues. V trimming: 0 bases; J trimming: 6 bases; junction bases outside the gene matches: 9. The CDR3 region is CASSQEPGQAFPGELFF. CDR3 nucleotide sequence: TGTGCCAGCAGCCAAGAACCGGGACAGGCCTTCCCCGGGGAGCTGTTTTTT.

This clonotype turned up a few times. V gene TRBV20-1 combines with J gene TRBJ1-2; D remains ambiguous. This CDR3 region has 13 residues. Looked up from germline, CDR1 is DFQATT and CDR2 is SNEGSKA (reference sequence). With 0 bases removed from V and 8 bases from J, the gap between germline ends came to 13 bases. CDR3 protein: CSARDSPAIGYTF. In nucleotides, the CDR3 is TGCAGTGCTAGAGATTCTCCGGCTATCGGCTACACCTTC.

The chain couples TRBV7-3 to TRBJ2-7, with D unclear. The CDR3 runs 12 residues. The V gene lost 6 bases and the J gene lost 7 bases, with 13 bases spanning the gap. CDR1 and CDR2 (germline): SGHTA, FQGTGA. CDR3 protein: CASSQTGQEQYF. The CDR3 region has the DNA TGTGCCAGCAGTCAAACCGGGCAGGAGCAGTACTTC.

Comments on this clonotype: This could be a read error, since a much larger clone is one nucleotide away. The chain is built from TRBV12-3 or TRBV12-4 and TRBJ2-3, with D unclear. V lost 3 bases to trimming and J lost 5 bases, with 6 bases between them. This CDR3 comprises 12 residues. The CDR3 DNA sequence: TGTGCCAGCAGTTTCTTCCGAGATACGCAGTATTTT. It codes for CASSFFRDTQYF.

This clonotype was seen a few times. The V and J genes are TRBV5-1 and TRBJ2-1; TRBD2 might be the D (5 bases). V lost 4 bases and J 7 bases, leaving 12 bases between the germline ends. Germline V gene sequence: CDR1 SGHRS, CDR2 YFSETQ. The CDR3 extends over 13 amino acids. This chain's CDR3 is CASSALAANEQFF. Written as DNA, the CDR3 is TGCGCCAGCAGCGCCCTAGCTGCGAATGAGCAGTTCTTC.